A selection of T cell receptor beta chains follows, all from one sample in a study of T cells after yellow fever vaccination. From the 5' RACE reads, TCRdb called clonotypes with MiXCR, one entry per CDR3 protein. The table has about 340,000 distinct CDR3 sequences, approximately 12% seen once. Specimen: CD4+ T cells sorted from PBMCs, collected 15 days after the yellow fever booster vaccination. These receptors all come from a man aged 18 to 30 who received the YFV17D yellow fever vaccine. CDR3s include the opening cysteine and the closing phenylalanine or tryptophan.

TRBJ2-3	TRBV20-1	CSAPPGDLSPDTQYF
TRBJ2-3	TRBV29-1	CSVAGGYTDTQYF
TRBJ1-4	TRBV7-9	CASSLDTPWEKLFF
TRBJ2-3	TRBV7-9	CASSLPPGLAGKGDTQYF
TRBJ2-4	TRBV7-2	CATKGGGQNIQYF
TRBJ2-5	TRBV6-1	CASRLGQGVETQYF
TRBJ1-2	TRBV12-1	CASSFGGTGGYTF
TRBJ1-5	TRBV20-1	CSARASGGVQPQHF
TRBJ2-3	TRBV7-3	CASSRQDSRSADTQYF
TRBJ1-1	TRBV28	CASSLPVAGKTEAFF
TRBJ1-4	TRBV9	CASSVSGQGNEKLFF
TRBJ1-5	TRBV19	CASSYRTDQPQHF